This TCR beta chain was retrieved from a study of CD8+ T cells in alopecia areata. Study-level background: Those patients who were treated received oral tofacitinib, which was given at 5 to 10 mg twice daily for moderate-to-severe alopecia areata.

Isolated RNA was reverse transcribed into cDNA used as the sequencing template. The assay was immunoSEQ multiplex PCR, and TCRdb's table has in-frame clones only and misses some. In the table there are around 140,000 clones, roughly 50% of which are singletons. Peripheral blood and lesional scalp punch biopsies were taken from alopecia areata patients. This CDR3 has 14 residues. Looked up from germline, CDR1 is KGHSH and CDR2 is LQKENI. Trimming shortened V by 1 base and J by 5 bases, and 11 bases separated the two germline ends. The chain joins TRBV18 to TRBJ2-5, with no clear D. The TCR comes from a human donor with alopecia areata. The specimen was CD4+ T cells sorted from blood. This CDR3 reads CASSPQSAVETQYF. CDR3 DNA: TGTGCCAGCTCACCACAGTCGGCGGTGGAGACCCAGTACTTC. Together with reference TRBV18 and TRBJ2-5, the CDR3 gives the full variable domain: NAGVMQNPRHLVRRRGQEARLRCSPMKGHSHVYWYRQLPEEGLKFMVYLQKENIIDESGMPKERFSAEFPKEGPSILRIQQVVRGDSAAYFCASSPQSAVETQYFGPGTRLLVL.